The entry below describes one TCR beta chain. Treatment in this sample: randomized to nivolumab then ipilimumab (arm A) or the reverse (arm B). DNA-damaging chemotherapy had not been given to any patient beforehand. PBMC sorting kept live CD3+CD8+ cells without CD19 or CD56. Germline CDR1 KGHSH, CDR2 LQKENI. CDR3 size: 14 residues. The germline V and J ends were trimmed by 7 bases and 4 bases, with 16 bases remaining between them. This record comes from a study of sequential checkpoint blockade in melanoma. Study background: Arm A got nivolumab then ipilimumab; arm B the reverse, 1:1.

TCRdb's copy holds only in-frame clones and misses some; the assay was immunoSEQ multiplex PCR. The data hold just over 9,000 clones, with roughly 70% observed a single time. The TCR comes from a human donor with melanoma. V usage is TRBV18 and J usage is TRBJ1-1; no definite D call. Sequenced material: CD8+ T cells sorted from blood (inferred from file names), taken from a patient given nivolumab and ipilimumab in sequence. The CDR3: CASYSTREPTEAFF. In DNA form, the CDR3 reads TGTGCCAGCTACTCGACCCGGGAACCCACTGAAGCTTTCTTT.